This T cell receptor (beta chain) was identified in a study of TIL therapy for anti-PD-1-resistant metastatic lung cancer. On the study more broadly: By whole-exome sequencing, median non-synonymous tumor mutation burden was around 1.5 mutations per megabase. The study's findings and limits: Infused TIL clonotypes partially replaced the baseline blood repertoire, then decayed over months.

The CDR3 sequence is 12 residues long. The ends lost 6 bases at V and 6 bases at J; junction bases unmatched: 1. CDR1 and CDR2 (germline): LNHDA, SQIVND (reference sequence). In regard to this clone: Its antigen is unidentified.

The libraries were made with immunoSEQ v3. Clones were sequenced by immunoSEQ multiplex PCR, and TCRdb holds only the in-frame ones, with some missing. The data contain about 50,000 clones, 65% to 90% of them singletons. Time point described: pre-treatment sample, taken before nivolumab and TIL therapy. Stage 4 NSCLC adults joined between October 2017 and January 2020. This rearrangement joins TRBV19 to TRBJ2-7, with TRBD1 matching over 11 bases. This sequence was found in a person aged 25-79 years with non-small cell lung cancer. Sample: blood, taken at baseline. This CDR3 reads CASSGTGGEQYF. In DNA form, the CDR3 reads TGTGCCAGTAGCGGGACAGGGGGCGAGCAGTACTTC.